The 25 T cell receptor beta chains listed next were all sequenced from one sample in a study of T cells in Graves' hyperthyroidism and ophthalmopathy. There were TCR beta CDR3 regions amplified from RNA transcripts. Primed by the HTBI set, a first-round RT-PCR was run on the TCR CDR3. TCRdb processed the multiplex PCR reads anew with MiXCR; each CDR3 protein has one entry. This sample has about 480,000 distinct CDR3 sequences, with approximately 15% found just once. The specimen sequenced was blood. Receptors were obtained from a woman younger than 35 with Graves' hyperthyroidism.

This clonotype was seen ten or more times. The rearrangement links TRBV3-1 to TRBJ1-2, with D possibly being TRBD1 (6 bases). From germline, CDR1 is LGHDT and CDR2 YNNKEL (reference sequence). The ends were cut back, 4 bases at V and 2 bases at J, with 17 bases in the middle. The CDR3 loop spans 16 amino acids. DNA for the CDR3: TGTGCCAGCAGCCGAAGTGGGGGACAATCGAACTATGGCTACACCTTC. Translated: CASSRSGGQSNYGYTF.

The V gene is TRBV5-1, the J gene TRBJ2-1; 7 positions agree with TRBD1. Germline CDR1 SGHRS, CDR2 YFSETQ. CDR3 length: 12 residues. The junction had 8 bases not matched to a gene; V was cut back by 2 bases and J by 15 bases. CDR3 nucleotide sequence: TGCGCCAGCAGCTTACAGGGGTCGCTCTGGTTCTTC. This codes for CASSLQGSLWFF. The full variable domain, completed using reference TRBV5-1 and TRBJ2-1, is KAGVTQTPRYLIKTRGQQVTLSCSPISGHRSVSWYQQTPGQGLQFLFEYFSETQRNKGNFPGRFSGRQFSNSRSEMNVSTLELGDSALYLCASSLQGSLWFFGPGTRLTVL.

This clonotype has at least ten counts. The V gene is TRBV27, the J gene TRBJ2-1; possible D gene TRBD2, 5 bases. The V gene lost 0 bases and the J gene lost 6 bases, with 21 bases spanning the gap. There are 18 residues in the CDR3. Looked up from germline, CDR1 is MNHEY and CDR2 is SMNVEV (reference sequence). The CDR3 region is CASSLSIGWRLDLNEQFF. As DNA, the CDR3 is TGTGCCAGCAGTTTATCGATTGGGTGGAGGTTAGACCTCAATGAGCAGTTCTTC.

In the case of this clonotype: This could be a read error, since a much larger clone is one nucleotide away. This rearrangement joins TRBV6-2 or TRBV6-3 to TRBJ1-1; tentatively, D is TRBD1 (6 bases). The CDR3 contains 14 residues. The germline V gene encodes CDR1 MNHEY and CDR2 SVGEGT. DNA of the CDR3: TGTGCCAGAAGTTACGAGGGGGTAAACACTGAAGCTTTCTTT. Translation gives CARSYEGVNTEAFF.

Comments on this clonotype: A much larger clone differs from this one at a single base, so this may be a read error. The V gene is TRBV2, the J gene TRBJ1-2; a possible D gene is TRBD1 (6 bases). Germline V gene data show CDR1 as SNHLY and CDR2 as FYNNEI. The CDR3 is 12 amino acids. The V end was cut by 9 bases, the J end by 8 bases, with 16 bases between. The CDR3 sequence: CARSEQGVGYTF. Here the CDR3 DNA reads TGTGCCAGATCTGAACAGGGCGTAGGCTACACCTTC.

Comment on this clonotype: This may arise from a read error, as a much more abundant clone is one base away. The CDR3 DNA is TGTGCCGGCAGTGAACAGGACCAGCCCCAGCATTTT. This gives the protein CAGSEQDQPQHF. The chain uses TRBV2 and TRBJ1-5; a weak D match, TRBD1 (5 bases). The CDR3 is 12 amino acids. From germline, CDR1 is SNHLY and CDR2 FYNNEI.

This clonotype was detected ten times or more. The chain couples TRBV2 to TRBJ2-2; 11 bases are a match to TRBD1. CDR3 length: 13 amino acids. V lost 10 bases to trimming and J lost 6 bases; unmatched junction nucleotides: 4. The germline V gene has CDR1 SNHLY and CDR2 FYNNEI. Here the CDR3 reads CATQGQGAGELFF. Written as DNA, the CDR3 is TGTGCCACTCAGGGACAGGGGGCCGGGGAGCTGTTTTTT.

This clonotype has at least ten counts. The chain is built from TRBV5-6 and TRBJ2-3, with D possibly matching TRBD1 (6 bases). The CDR3 is made up of 13 amino acids. Germline CDR1 is SGHDT and CDR2 is YYEEEE. V shed 4 bases and J shed 6 bases, with 12 bases lying between them. This CDR3 is CASSPDSLDTQYF. CDR3 DNA sequence: TGTGCCAGCAGCCCGGACAGCTTGGATACGCAGTATTTT.

This chain connects TRBV6-4 to TRBJ2-1, with D possibly being TRBD2 (5 bases). The CDR3 is 14 residues long. Trimming took 6 bases from V and 4 from J, leaving 13 bases between them. Germline V gives CDR1 MRHNA, CDR2 SNTAGT. This CDR3 is CASSLTGYYNEQFF. The CDR3 nucleotides read TGTGCCAGCAGCCTTACGGGATATTACAATGAGCAGTTCTTC.

For the CDR3, the DNA is TGTGCCAGCAGCCAAAGCGGGAGATCGGATGAGACCCAGTACTTC. This sequence encodes CASSQSGRSDETQYF. The chain couples TRBV7-2 to TRBJ2-5; TRBD2 aligns across 8 bases. Trimming took 5 bases from V and 5 from J; bases not matched to a gene: 10. This CDR3 has 15 amino acids. CDR1 is SGHTA and CDR2 is FQGNSA in the germline V gene. The variable domain in full, with the rest retrieved from reference TRBV7-2 and TRBJ2-5, is GAGVSQSPSNKVTEKGKDVELRCDPISGHTALYWYRQSLGQGLEFLIYFQGNSAPDKSGLPSDRFSAERTGGSVSTLTIQRTQQEDSAVYLCASSQSGRSDETQYFGPGTRLLVL.

This clonotype was picked up a small number of times. V is TRBV4-1 and J is TRBJ1-5; weak D call: TRBD1 (5 bases). The CDR3 covers 15 residues. In germline, CDR1 is MGHRA, CDR2 YSYEKL. The V end was cut by 7 bases, the J end by 7 bases, with 20 bases between. The chain's CDR3 is CASNPTGAANQPQHF. The CDR3 nucleotides read TGCGCCAGCAACCCTACAGGAGCCGCCAACCAGCCCCAGCATTTT.

The genes are TRBV3-1 and TRBJ2-6, with 10 bases fitting TRBD2. CDR3 length: 18 amino acids. Germline loops: CDR1 LGHDT, CDR2 YNNKEL (reference sequence). V dropped 1 base and J dropped 3; count of bases not matched to a gene: 6. CDR3 nucleotides: TGTGCCAGCAGCCAAGGCCTAGCGGGAGTGGGTGGGGCCAACGTCCTGACTTTC. It encodes CASSQGLAGVGGANVLTF.

This clonotype showed up many times. The V and J genes are TRBV29-1 and TRBJ1-2; 8 bases are a match to TRBD1. With 7 bases clipped from V and 6 bases from J, the junction kept 10 bases outside the gene matches. There are 13 residues in the CDR3. Germline values: CDR1 SQVTM, CDR2 ANQGSEA. CDR3 in DNA: TGCAGCGCCCGGCCCCAGACAGGGGATGGCTACACCTTC. This translates into CSARPQTGDGYTF.

The genes are TRBV2 and TRBJ1-1; 9 bases agree with TRBD1. V shed 8 bases, J shed 1 base, and the junction held 11 bases outside the gene matches. Germline loops: CDR1 SNHLY, CDR2 FYNNEI. This CDR3 has 16 amino acids. CDR3: CASGPGQGIRNTEAFF. DNA for the CDR3: TGTGCCAGCGGCCCGGGACAGGGTATAAGGAACACTGAAGCTTTCTTT.

Turning to this clonotype: This may arise from a read error, as a much more abundant clone is one base away. The chain is built from TRBV19 and TRBJ2-1, with TRBD2 as a possible D gene (7 bases). CDR1 is LNHDA, CDR2 SQIVND, per germline (reference sequence). Trimming cost V 4 bases and J 4 bases, with 11 bases left between them. The CDR3 sequence is 14 residues long. The CDR3 sequence: CASSSGGVYNEQFF. In DNA form, the CDR3 reads TGTGCCAGTAGTAGCGGGGGCGTATACAATGAGCAGTTCTTC.

This clonotype was observed many times. The chain links TRBV7-8 to TRBJ2-1; 13 bases are shared with TRBD2. The V and J ends lost 5 bases and 4 bases, in that order; junction bases with no gene match: 11. Germline V gene lookup returns CDR1 SGHVS and CDR2 FQNEAQ. The CDR3 covers 18 residues. CDR3 DNA: TGTGCCAGCAGCCCCTCGGGACTAGCGGGAAGGGGTTACAATGAGCAGTTCTTC. It is translated as CASSPSGLAGRGYNEQFF.

CDR3 coding DNA: TGCAGTGCTCGGACAGGGGAAGGCTATGGCTACACCTTC. It is translated as CSARTGEGYGYTF. The chain employs TRBV20-1 and TRBJ1-2; 9 positions match TRBD1. V trimming: 5 bases; J trimming: 4 bases; junction bases outside the gene matches: 5. The CDR3 loop spans 13 amino acids. Germline-derived CDR1 and CDR2 are DFQATT and SNEGSKA (reference sequence).

This clonotype was counted at least ten times. The genes are TRBV28 and TRBJ2-1; TRBD2 is a possible D gene (6 bases). Trimming took 8 bases from V and 3 from J, leaving 17 bases between them. This CDR3 contains 15 residues. Germline CDR1 is MDHEN and CDR2 is SYDVKM. The CDR3 loop is CASRSWEASYNEQFF. The CDR3 DNA reads TGTGCCAGCCGAAGTTGGGAGGCAAGCTACAATGAGCAGTTCTTC. The full variable domain, completed using reference TRBV28 and TRBJ2-1, is DVKVTQSSRYLVKRTGEKVFLECVQDMDHENMFWYRQDPGLGLRLIYFSYDVKMKEKGDIPEGYSVSREKKERFSLILESASTNQTSMYLCASRSWEASYNEQFFGPGTRLTVL.

This clonotype was seen at least ten times. The CDR3 coding sequence is TGTGCCAGCAGCTTGGATCGGCAGGGGGCGGAAGGCTACACCTTC. Its translation: CASSLDRQGAEGYTF. The chain combines TRBV5-8 with TRBJ1-2, with 8 positions matching TRBD1. Trimming at V came to 0 bases and at J to 8 bases, leaving 9 bases not matched to a gene. Germline CDR1 reads SGHTS; CDR2 reads YDEGEE. The CDR3 is made up of 15 amino acids.

This clonotype has a count of ten or more. This chain uses TRBV7-6 with TRBJ2-1; the match to TRBD1 covers 8 bases. CDR3 length equals 14 residues. Per the germline V gene, CDR1 is SGHVS and CDR2 is FNYEAQ. J was trimmed by 5 bases and V by 1 base; bases with no gene match: 1. The CDR3 here is CASSLEQGDNEQFF. The CDR3 bases are TGTGCCAGCAGCTTAGAACAGGGGGACAATGAGCAGTTCTTC.

This chain uses TRBV20-1 with TRBJ1-3, with D possibly being TRBD1 (5 bases). CDR1 DFQATT and CDR2 SNEGSKA come from the germline V gene (reference sequence). CDR3 size: 13 residues. With 6 bases removed from V and 2 bases from J, the gap between germline ends came to 11 bases. CDR3 nucleotides: TGCAGTGCAGAGAGGGGTACTGGAAACACCATATATTTT. It yields the protein CSAERGTGNTIYF.

This clonotype has ten or more counts. The gene calls are TRBV3-1 and TRBJ1-4; D ambiguous. The germline V gene has CDR1 LGHDT and CDR2 YNNKEL (reference sequence). Trimming shortened V by 4 bases and J by 5 bases, and 11 bases separated the two germline ends. The CDR3 consists of 14 residues. CDR3 bases: TGTGCCAGCAGCCCTACCTTGGGAAATGAAAAACTGTTTTTT. Translated: CASSPTLGNEKLFF.

This clonotype has ten or more counts. The chain carries TRBV30 and TRBJ2-1; 7 bases align to TRBD1. Germline CDR1 and CDR2: GTSNPN and SVGIG (reference sequence). This CDR3 has 14 amino acids. V lost 5 bases, J lost 2 bases, and 6 bases stayed unmatched. This chain's CDR3 is CAWGTGAAYNEQFF. The CDR3 DNA is TGTGCCTGGGGAACAGGGGCCGCCTACAATGAGCAGTTCTTC.

This clonotype was recorded at least ten times. The chain is built from TRBV5-1 and TRBJ2-7; D ambiguous. The germline gives CDR1 SGHRS, CDR2 YFSETQ. CDR3 length: 14 amino acids. V was cut by 4 bases and J by 2 bases, with 13 bases left in between. CDR3 protein: CASSQERPAYEQYV. The CDR3 DNA is TGCGCCAGCAGCCAAGAAAGGCCAGCCTACGAGCAGTACGTC.

V usage is TRBV6-1 and J usage is TRBJ1-1, with D perhaps matching TRBD1 (5 bases). V lost 9 bases and J lost 9, with 20 bases in between. The CDR3 consists of 13 residues. CDR1 and CDR2 (germline): MNHNS, SASEGT. The CDR3 reads CASWAEEGTKAFF. The CDR3 region has the DNA TGTGCCAGTTGGGCCGAGGAGGGGACGAAAGCTTTCTTT.